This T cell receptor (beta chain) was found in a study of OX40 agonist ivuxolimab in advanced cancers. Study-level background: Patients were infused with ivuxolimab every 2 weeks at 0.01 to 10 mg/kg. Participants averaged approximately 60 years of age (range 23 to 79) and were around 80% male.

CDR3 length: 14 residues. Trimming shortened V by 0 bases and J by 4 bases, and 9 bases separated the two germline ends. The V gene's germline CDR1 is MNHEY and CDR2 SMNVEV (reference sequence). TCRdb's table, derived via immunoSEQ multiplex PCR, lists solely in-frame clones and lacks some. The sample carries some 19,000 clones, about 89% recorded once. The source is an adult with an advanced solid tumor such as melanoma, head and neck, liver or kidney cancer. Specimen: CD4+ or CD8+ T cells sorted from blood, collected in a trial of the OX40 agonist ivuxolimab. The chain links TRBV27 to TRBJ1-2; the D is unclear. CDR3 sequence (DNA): TGTGCCAGCAGTTTATCGCCACAATCCTATGGCTACACCTTC. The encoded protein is CASSLSPQSYGYTF.